The rows below give T cell receptor beta chains drawn from one sample of a study of breast tumors, draining lymph nodes, adjacent tissues. TCRdb called the multiplex PCR reads again in MiXCR, with one record for every CDR3 protein. The data show about 140,000 distinct CDR3 sequences, about a fifth seen once. The specimen was axillary lymph node tissue. Receptor source: a female donor with breast cancer. Some clones in this sample may be carry-over from other donors' samples. The CDR3 runs from the conserved cysteine through the conserved F or W. Each record gives: V gene, D gene, clone size, J gene, CDR3 DNA, CDR3 protein. A D gene is named only where the DNA matches it firmly. Size is omitted from some rows. Given values are once, few, many or a class for expanded clones.

TRBV28	TRBD1	NA	TRBJ2-1	TGTGCCAGCAGTTTATACCGATGGACAGGGAGGAATGAGCAGTTCTTC	CASSLYRWTGRNEQFF
TRBV19	NA	many	TRBJ2-2	TGTGCCAGTACGCTTGAGGGGGTCTGGAACACCGGGGAGCTGTTTTTT	CASTLEGVWNTGELFF
TRBV18	NA	few	TRBJ2-7	TGTGCCAGCTCACACTCTGAAAGGGCCTACGAGCAGTACTTC	CASSHSERAYEQYF
TRBV7-2	NA	many	TRBJ2-7	TGTGCCAGCAGCTTAGATTCAGGGTCAAAATCCTCCTACGAGCAGTACTTC	CASSLDSGSKSSYEQYF
TRBV29-1	NA	many	TRBJ2-1	TGCAGCGCGGGCAAGGGGCACAGTGAGCAGTTCTTC	CSAGKGHSEQFF
TRBV12-3/TRBV12-4	NA	many	TRBJ2-7	TGTGCCAGCTGTCCGGAGGGTTTCGAGCAGTACTTC	CASCPEGFEQYF
TRBV11-1	TRBD1	many	TRBJ2-7	TGTGCCAGCGGACGGTGGACAGGGAACTCCTACGAGCAGTACTTC	CASGRWTGNSYEQYF
TRBV2	NA	many	TRBJ1-5	TGTGCCAGCAGTGAAGGAAGTAGCAATCAGCCCCAGCATTTT	CASSEGSSNQPQHF
TRBV2	TRBD1	many	TRBJ1-6	TGTGCCAGCGGGGACAGCAATTCACCCCTCCACTTT	CASGDSNSPLHF
TRBV15	NA	many	TRBJ1-4	TGTGCCACCAGCAGAGCCAGGAACTTAGGAGAAAAACTGTTTTTT	CATSRARNLGEKLFF
TRBV3-1	NA	many	TRBJ2-1	TGTGCCAGCAGCCAAGATGCGAGTCTCCCTTACAATGAGCAGTTCTTC	CASSQDASLPYNEQFF
TRBV20-1	TRBD2	many	TRBJ2-7	TGCAGTGCTAGAGAAGGGACTAGCGGGAGGGCCCCCTACGAGCAGTACTTC	CSAREGTSGRAPYEQYF
TRBV15	TRBD1	many	TRBJ2-1	TGTGCCACCAGCACAGGACAGGGATATGAGCAGTTCTTC	CATSTGQGYEQFF
TRBV5-1	NA	many	TRBJ1-2	TGCGCCAGCAGCTTACGGGTGGTAGGGGTTGATGGCTACACCTTC	CASSLRVVGVDGYTF
TRBV5-1	TRBD2	many	TRBJ2-1	TGCGCCAGCAGCTTATGGACTAGCGGGAGGCTCAATCCTGTCAATGAGCAGTTCTTC	CASSLWTSGRLNPVNEQFF